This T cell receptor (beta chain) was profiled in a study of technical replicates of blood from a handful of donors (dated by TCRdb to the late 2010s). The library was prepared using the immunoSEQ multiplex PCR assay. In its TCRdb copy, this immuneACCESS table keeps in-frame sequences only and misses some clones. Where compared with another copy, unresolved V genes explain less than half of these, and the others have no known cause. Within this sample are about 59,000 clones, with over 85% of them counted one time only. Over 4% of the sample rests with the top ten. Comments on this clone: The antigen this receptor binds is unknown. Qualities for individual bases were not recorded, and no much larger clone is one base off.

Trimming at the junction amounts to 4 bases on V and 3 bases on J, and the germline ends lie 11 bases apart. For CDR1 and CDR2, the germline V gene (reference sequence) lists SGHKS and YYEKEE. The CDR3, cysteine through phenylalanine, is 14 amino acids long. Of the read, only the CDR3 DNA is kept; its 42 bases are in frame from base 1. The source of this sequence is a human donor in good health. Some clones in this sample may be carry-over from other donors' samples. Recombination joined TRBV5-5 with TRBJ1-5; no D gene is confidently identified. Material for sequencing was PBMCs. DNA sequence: TGTGCCAGCAGCCTACTACTGAACAATCAGCCCCAGCATTTT. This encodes CASSLLLNNQPQHF.